The 28 T cell receptor beta chains below were found in one sample sequenced in a study of human T cells and chemical hapten exposure. TCRdb itself ran the RACE reads through MiXCR, one entry per CDR3 protein. The data show tens of thousands of distinct CDR3 sequences, approximately 11% seen once. Regarding time point: patch test 2, 6 weeks after DPC sensitization. This sample's treatment: therapeutic diphenylcyclopropenone sensitization with weekly scalp DPC. The sample here was whole blood, taken in connection with sensitization to the hapten diphenylcyclopropenone (DPC). The source is a man in his forties or fifties with alopecia areata. Some clones in this sample may be carry-over from other donors' samples.

This clonotype has more than one count but fewer than ten. The V call is TRBV3-1, the J call TRBJ1-4, with 7 bases aligning to TRBD1. The trim removed 6 bases at V and 0 bases at J, leaving 1 base unmatched. Germline V gene sequence: CDR1 LGHDT, CDR2 YNNKEL (reference sequence). This CDR3 has 14 residues. CDR3 region: CASRRGPTNEKLFF. CDR3 DNA sequence: TGTGCCAGCAGGAGGGGGCCAACTAATGAAAAACTGTTTTTT.

The chain combines TRBV6-2 or TRBV6-3 with TRBJ2-3; 10 bases are shared with TRBD2. The CDR3 has 16 amino acids. Unmatched junction bases numbered 2, after V lost 2 bases and J lost 0 bases. CDR1 is MNHEY and CDR2 is SVGEGT in the germline V gene. The CDR3 DNA sequence: TGTGCCAGCAGTTACGGACTAGCGGATAGCACAGATACGCAGTATTTT. Residues: CASSYGLADSTDTQYF.

This clonotype was counted many times. This chain connects TRBV20-1 to TRBJ2-3; D tentatively reads TRBD1 or TRBD2 (6 bases each). In germline, CDR1 is DFQATT, CDR2 SNEGSKA (reference sequence). The CDR3 is 18 residues long. V lost 2 bases and J 5 bases, leaving 26 bases between the germline ends. The CDR3 loop is CSARLSVSGARRIDTQYF. CDR3 DNA: TGCAGTGCTAGACTGTCTGTGTCGGGGGCAAGGAGGATAGATACGCAGTATTTT.

This clonotype was counted at least ten times. The chain joins TRBV29-1 to TRBJ2-5; D is possibly TRBD2 (6 bases). This CDR3 has 14 residues. Germline V CDR1 and CDR2: SQVTM, ANQGSEA. The V and J ends lost 1 base and 0 bases respectively, with 9 bases between them. CDR3 protein: CSVEGGVYQETQYF. CDR3 sequence (DNA): TGCAGCGTTGAAGGCGGGGTGTACCAAGAGACCCAGTACTTC.

This clonotype was observed a handful of times. CDR3 DNA: TGTGCCAGCAGCCCCCGTAGCGGGAGAGTCCACAATGAGCAGTTCTTC. It specifies CASSPRSGRVHNEQFF. This chain uses TRBV6-2 or TRBV6-3 with TRBJ2-1; TRBD2 agrees at 9 bases. Germline assignment: CDR1 MNHEY and CDR2 SVGEGT. This CDR3 contains 16 residues. The junction had 11 bases not matched to a gene; V was cut back by 6 bases and J by 5 bases.

This clonotype was recorded at least ten times. J is TRBJ1-1 and V is TRBV7-8, with a weak D call TRBD1 (6 bases). Germline V gives CDR1 SGHVS, CDR2 FQNEAQ. There are 14 residues in the CDR3. Trimming stripped 1 base from V and 6 bases from J, with 12 bases between. The CDR3 sequence is CASSLVRGVSEAFF. DNA of the CDR3: TGTGCCAGCAGCTTAGTCAGGGGAGTATCTGAAGCTTTCTTT. Filled out from reference TRBV7-8 and TRBJ1-1, the complete variable domain reads GAGVSQSPRYKVAKRGQDVALRCDPISGHVSLFWYQQALGQGPEFLTYFQNEAQLDKSGLPSDRFFAERPEGSVSTLKIQRTQQEDSAVYLCASSLVRGVSEAFFGQGTRLTVV.

The rearrangement uses TRBV24-1 and TRBJ2-1; D may correspond to TRBD1 or TRBD2 (5 bases each). Trimming stripped 3 bases from V and 0 bases from J, with 11 bases between. Germline V gene lookup returns CDR1 KGHDR and CDR2 SFDVKD. There are 16 residues in the CDR3. Here the CDR3 DNA reads TGTGCCACCAGTGATCAGGGACGGGGCTCCTACAATGAGCAGTTCTTC. Amino acids: CATSDQGRGSYNEQFF.

This clonotype was recorded a few times. The CDR3 region is CSANAPDRANTEAFF. The CDR3 DNA reads as TGCAGCGCGAACGCACCGGACAGGGCGAACACTGAAGCTTTCTTT. V and J are TRBV29-1 and TRBJ1-1; 8 bases are a match to TRBD1. The CDR3 totals 15 residues. CDR1 and CDR2 (germline): SQVTM, ANQGSEA. V gave up 7 bases and J gave up 1 base; unmatched junction bases: 11. The full variable domain, completed using reference TRBV29-1 and TRBJ1-1, is SAVISQKPSRDICQRGTSLTIQCQVDSQVTMMFWYRQQPGQSLTLIATANQGSEATYESGFVIDKFPISRPNLTFSTLTVSNMSPEDSSIYLCSANAPDRANTEAFFGQGTRLTVV.

This chain connects TRBV5-1 to TRBJ1-1; 8 bases line up with TRBD1. The germline V gene encodes CDR1 SGHRS and CDR2 YFSETQ. This CDR3 comprises 14 residues. V dropped 4 bases and J dropped 5; count of bases not matched to a gene: 7. The CDR3 DNA reads TGCGCCAGCAGCCTGACAGGGGTTACGACTGAAGCTTTCTTT. It encodes CASSLTGVTTEAFF.

This clonotype appeared a few times. This rearrangement joins TRBV28 to TRBJ2-3, with TRBD2 matching over 8 bases. The CDR3 consists of 15 residues. Germline V gene sequence: CDR1 MDHEN, CDR2 SYDVKM. J gave up 1 base and V 11 bases, and 11 bases lay outside the gene matches. The chain's CDR3 is CALSGGGRGTDTQYF. The CDR3 DNA reads as TGTGCCTTAAGCGGGGGAGGGCGGGGCACAGATACGCAGTATTTT.

This chain links TRBV28 with TRBJ2-3, with TRBD2 matching over 10 bases. The germline V gene encodes CDR1 MDHEN and CDR2 SYDVKM. V shed 4 bases, J shed 2 bases, and the junction held 12 bases outside the gene matches. CDR3 length: 18 amino acids. In DNA, the CDR3 is TGTGCCAGCAGTTCCCAGCGGGAGGGCCGGAGGGCCACAGATACGCAGTATTTT. Protein product: CASSSQREGRRATDTQYF.

This clonotype has a single count. The chain couples TRBV24-1 to TRBJ2-3; 12 positions agree with TRBD2. The CDR3 consists of 18 residues. V lost 2 bases, J lost 2 bases, and 7 bases stayed unmatched. Germline lookup yields CDR1 KGHDR and CDR2 SFDVKD. CDR3 in DNA: TGTGCCACCAGTGATTCCCCCTGGACTAGCGGGGTCACAGATACGCAGTATTTT. Its protein product is CATSDSPWTSGVTDTQYF.

This clonotype has a count of ten or more. The J gene is TRBJ2-5, the V gene TRBV6-2 or TRBV6-3; D is ambiguous. The CDR3 sequence is 13 residues long. The V end was cut by 2 bases, the J end by 2 bases, with 6 bases between. Germline lookup yields CDR1 MNHEY and CDR2 SVGEGT. CDR3 nucleotide sequence: TGTGCCAGCAGTTACGACGCTCAAGAGACCCAGTACTTC. As protein: CASSYDAQETQYF.

This clonotype was seen only a few times. V and J are TRBV29-1 and TRBJ2-1, with D hard to call. This CDR3 region has 11 residues. The V gene lost 4 bases and the J gene lost 10 bases, with 11 bases spanning the gap. Per the germline V gene, CDR1 is SQVTM and CDR2 is ANQGSEA. CDR3 sequence reads: CSVVFGLEQFF. CDR3 coding DNA: TGCAGCGTTGTATTTGGGCTCGAGCAGTTCTTC.

This clonotype was detected a few times. The rearrangement uses TRBV7-3 and TRBJ1-1; D gene ambiguous. From germline, CDR1 is SGHTA and CDR2 FQGTGA. Trimming shortened V by 3 bases and J by 1 base, and 6 bases separated the two germline ends. The CDR3 covers 13 residues. This chain's CDR3 is CASSFGRNTEAFF. The CDR3, as DNA: TGTGCCAGCAGCTTTGGCAGGAACACTGAAGCTTTCTTT. The variable domain in full, completed from reference TRBV7-3 and TRBJ1-1, reads GAGVSQTPSNKVTEKGKYVELRCDPISGHTALYWYRQSLGQGPEFLIYFQGTGAADDSGLPNDRFFAVRPEGSVSTLKIQRTERGDSAVYLCASSFGRNTEAFFGQGTRLTVV.

This clonotype is deemed medium-sized. CDR3 bases: TGTGCCAGCAGCTTGGCGCGAGCGGTCTTATACGAGCAGTACTTC. Translating gives CASSLARAVLYEQYF. The chain joins TRBV7-2 to TRBJ2-7, with D possibly matching TRBD2 (5 bases). Looked up from germline, CDR1 is SGHTA and CDR2 is FQGNSA. V was shortened by 3 bases and J by 4 bases, with 16 bases between the two germline ends. The length of the CDR3 is 15 residues.

The rearrangement uses TRBV5-1 and TRBJ2-3; D is perhaps TRBD2 (5 bases). The CDR3 extends over 15 amino acids. Germline V gene lookup returns CDR1 SGHRS and CDR2 YFSETQ. Trimming took off 4 bases at V and 2 bases at J, with 14 bases between the two ends. The CDR3: CASSLQAETTDTQYF. The DNA of the CDR3 is TGCGCCAGCAGCCTCCAAGCGGAGACCACAGATACGCAGTATTTT.

This clonotype appeared many times. V and J are TRBV6-5 and TRBJ2-3; TRBD2 matches at 7 bases. The CDR3 covers 16 residues. Germline trimming cut 0 bases from V and 3 bases from J; bases unmatched to any gene: 6. CDR1 is MNHEY, CDR2 SVGAGI, per germline. The CDR3 sequence: CASSYSKRGKTDTQYF. CDR3 in DNA: TGTGCCAGCAGTTACTCGAAGCGGGGCAAGACAGATACGCAGTATTTT.

This clonotype occurred many times. The rearrangement uses TRBV3-1 and TRBJ2-3, with D possibly TRBD2 on 6 matching bases. The germline V gene encodes CDR1 LGHDT and CDR2 YNNKEL (reference sequence). V lost 2 bases, J lost 2 bases, and 11 bases lay in between. The CDR3 totals 15 residues. The CDR3 is CASSQQAGYTDTQYF. Here the CDR3 DNA reads TGTGCCAGCAGCCAACAGGCGGGGTACACAGATACGCAGTATTTT.

This clonotype showed up many times. The V call is TRBV27, the J call TRBJ2-7, with a tentative D call TRBD2 (5 bases). Germline CDR1 and CDR2: MNHEY and SMNVEV (reference sequence). The CDR3 totals 11 residues. V was pared by 10 bases and J by 6 bases, with 13 bases between. As DNA, the CDR3 is TGTGCCACACAACGGGGTGGCGAGCAGTACGTC. Translated: CATQRGGEQYV.

The V gene is TRBV5-1, the J gene TRBJ2-7; unclear D gene. Germline assignment: CDR1 SGHRS and CDR2 YFSETQ. The length of the CDR3 is 13 residues. Trimming took off 0 bases at V and 1 base at J, with 5 bases between the two ends. The DNA for the CDR3 is TGCGCCAGCAGCTTGGACATTTCCTACGAGCAGTACTTC. This gives the protein CASSLDISYEQYF.

This clonotype came up a few times. This rearrangement joins TRBV19 to TRBJ1-5, with D unclear. Trimming pared 7 bases from V and 1 base from J, leaving 14 bases between. CDR1 is LNHDA, CDR2 SQIVND, per germline (reference sequence). There are 15 residues in the CDR3. The CDR3 loop is CASTAPALSNQPQHF. DNA of the CDR3: TGTGCCAGTACCGCCCCGGCCCTGAGCAATCAGCCCCAGCATTTT.

This clonotype was seen a handful of times. This sequence joins TRBV2 and TRBJ2-7; 7 bases align to TRBD1. CDR1 is SNHLY, CDR2 FYNNEI, per germline. This CDR3 has 15 residues. V lost 1 base, J lost 1 base, and 4 bases stayed unmatched. The CDR3 sequence is CASSEGRGPSYEQYV. DNA for the CDR3: TGTGCCAGCAGTGAAGGTAGGGGGCCGTCCTACGAGCAGTACGTC.

This clonotype was counted a few times. The V and J genes are TRBV9 and TRBJ2-1, with D possibly matching TRBD2 (5 bases). Trimming took 3 bases from V and 10 from J, leaving 17 bases between them. The CDR3 is 14 residues long. Germline assignment: CDR1 SGDLS and CDR2 YYNGEE. The CDR3 sequence is CASSGSPIGEEQFF. The DNA for the CDR3 is TGTGCCAGCAGCGGATCCCCGATCGGGGAGGAGCAGTTCTTC.

The chain joins TRBV12-3 or TRBV12-4 to TRBJ2-2; D is perhaps TRBD1 (5 bases). Trimming removed 3 bases at V and 11 bases at J, with 16 bases between. CDR3 size: 14 residues. The CDR3 region has the DNA TGTGCCAGCAGTTTGGCCCAGGGTTTACCCGAGCTGTTTTTT. Amino acid sequence: CASSLAQGLPELFF.

The chain links TRBV12-3 or TRBV12-4 to TRBJ2-2; 10 positions match TRBD1. The V segment lost 6 bases and the J segment 2 bases; nucleotides outside the gene matches: 6. The CDR3 loop spans 16 amino acids. The CDR3 nucleotides are TGTGCCAGCAGGGACCGGGACAGGGGCAACACCGGGGAGCTGTTTTTT. Its translation is CASRDRDRGNTGELFF.

A few counts support this clonotype. The gene calls are TRBV7-9 and TRBJ1-1, with D unclear. This CDR3 is built from 14 residues. The germline CDR1 and CDR2 sequences are SEHNR and FQNEAQ (reference sequence). Trimming stripped 2 bases from V and 3 bases from J, with 10 bases between. The DNA for the CDR3 is TGTGCCAGCAGCTTATCTACCGGGCACACTGAAGCTTTCTTT. It translates to CASSLSTGHTEAFF. Drawing the rest from reference TRBV7-9 and TRBJ1-1, the complete variable domain is DTGVSQNPRHKITKRGQNVTFRCDPISEHNRLYWYRQTLGQGPEFLTYFQNEAQLEKSRLLSDRFSAERPKGSFSTLEIQRTEQGDSAMYLCASSLSTGHTEAFFGQGTRLTVV.

CDR3 sequence: CASSQDKMGQGAANEQFF. Written as DNA, the CDR3 is TGTGCCAGCAGCCAAGATAAGATGGGACAGGGGGCAGCCAATGAGCAGTTCTTC. The chain employs TRBV4-2 and TRBJ2-1, with TRBD1 identical over 12 bases. The germline V gene has CDR1 LGHNA and CDR2 YNFKEQ. The CDR3 covers 18 residues. With 0 bases clipped from V and 6 bases from J, the junction kept 9 bases outside the gene matches.